This T cell receptor beta chain was sequenced for a study of technical replicates of blood from a handful of donors. Regarding this clone: This specimen includes other DNA sequences encoding the same CDR3.

CDR1 is SEHNR, CDR2 FQNEAQ, per germline (reference sequence). The CDR3 loop spans 15 amino acids. V was clipped by 3 bases and J by 1 base, with 10 bases between them. Using immunoSEQ multiplex PCR, the repertoire was profiled, and TCRdb retains in-frame clones only, with some absent. The sample holds about 93,000 clones, about 95% seen once. The sequence derives from a human donor in good health. J is TRBJ2-1 and V is TRBV7-9; tentatively, D is TRBD2 (5 bases). Sequences were obtained from T cells isolated from PBMCs. In nucleotides, the CDR3 is TGTGCCAGCAGCTTCGGCGGAGGTTCCTACAATGAGCAGTTCTTC. Translation gives CASSFGGGSYNEQFF.